A selection of T cell receptor beta chains follows, all from one sample in a study of cytomegalovirus exposure and HLA in healthy donors. The data were produced by immunoSEQ multiplex PCR, yet TCRdb's version contains in-frame clones alone and is incomplete. This sample has roughly 150,000 clones; around 73% occur once, and the top ten carry about 4.9%. Material: PBMCs. The receptors derive from a woman between 18 and 30 years old in good health and CMV-seropositive. The CDR3 runs from the conserved cysteine through the conserved F or W. Each record gives: CDR3 protein, CDR3 DNA, V gene, clone size, J gene, D gene. D genes are given only for firm matches. Clone size is stated in some rows and not others, as once, few, many or a class when expanded.

CDR3aa: CASSLAGTGSKEQYF
CDR3nt: TGTGCCAGCAGTTTAGCGGGGACGGGGTCTAAGGAGCAGTACTTC
v_gene: TRBV28
abundance: few
j_gene: TRBJ2-7
d_gene: -

CDR3aa: CASSALSGGGGNEQFF
CDR3nt: TGTGCCAGCAGCGCTCTTAGCGGGGGGGGAGGGAATGAGCAGTTCTTC
v_gene: TRBV9
abundance: -
j_gene: TRBJ2-1
d_gene: TRBD2

CDR3aa: CSVEDRQATNEKLFF
CDR3nt: TGCAGCGTTGAAGATCGCCAGGCAACTAATGAAAAACTGTTTTTT
v_gene: TRBV29-1
abundance: -
j_gene: TRBJ1-4
d_gene: -

CDR3aa: CASSSPPFARGPPYEQYF
CDR3nt: TGTGCCAGCAGTTCTCCCCCCTTTGCGAGGGGGCCCCCCTACGAGCAGTACTTC
v_gene: TRBV27
abundance: -
j_gene: TRBJ2-7
d_gene: TRBD1

CDR3aa: CASSFASGTVNTEAFF
CDR3nt: TGTGCCAGCAGCTTCGCCTCCGGGACAGTGAACACTGAAGCTTTCTTT
v_gene: TRBV5-8
abundance: -
j_gene: TRBJ1-1
d_gene: TRBD1

CDR3aa: CASSLFAGAANEQFF
CDR3nt: TGCGCCAGCAGCTTGTTTGCAGGGGCTGCGAATGAGCAGTTCTTC
v_gene: TRBV5-1
abundance: -
j_gene: TRBJ2-1
d_gene: -

CDR3aa: CASSRPTGNEQYF
CDR3nt: TGTGCCAGCAGCCGACCGACAGGGAACGAGCAGTACTTC
v_gene: TRBV11-2
abundance: few
j_gene: TRBJ2-7
d_gene: TRBD1

CDR3aa: CASSRIQGSGNTIYF
CDR3nt: TGTGCCAGCAGCAGAATACAGGGCTCTGGAAACACCATATATTTT
v_gene: TRBV5-8
abundance: -
j_gene: TRBJ1-3
d_gene: -

CDR3aa: CASSTDESSGNTIYF
CDR3nt: TGTGCCAGCAGCACAGACGAAAGCTCTGGAAACACCATATATTTT
v_gene: TRBV6-5
abundance: -
j_gene: TRBJ1-3
d_gene: -

CDR3aa: CASSPPSGQGANTIYF
CDR3nt: TGTGCCAGCAGCCCGCCCTCGGGACAGGGGGCAAACACCATATATTTT
v_gene: TRBV7-3
abundance: -
j_gene: TRBJ1-3
d_gene: TRBD1

CDR3aa: CASSAHRGDYGYTF
CDR3nt: TGTGCCAGCAGCGCACACAGGGGTGACTATGGCTACACCTTC
v_gene: TRBV9
abundance: -
j_gene: TRBJ1-2
d_gene: TRBD1

CDR3aa: CASSLQGSWANEKLFF
CDR3nt: TGTGCCAGCAGTTTACAGGGGAGTTGGGCTAATGAAAAACTGTTTTTT
v_gene: TRBV2
abundance: -
j_gene: TRBJ1-4
d_gene: TRBD1

CDR3aa: CASSQDITALSYEQYF
CDR3nt: TGTGCCAGCAGCCAAGATATCACAGCCCTTTCCTACGAGCAGTACTTC
v_gene: TRBV4-2
abundance: -
j_gene: TRBJ2-7
d_gene: -

CDR3aa: CASSLNFQYNEQFF
CDR3nt: TGTGCCAGCAGTTTGAACTTTCAATACAATGAGCAGTTCTTC
v_gene: TRBV6-5
abundance: -
j_gene: TRBJ2-1
d_gene: -

CDR3aa: CASSVAGQNTEAFF
CDR3nt: TGTGCCAGCAGCGTAGCAGGACAGAACACTGAAGCTTTCTTT
v_gene: TRBV9
abundance: -
j_gene: TRBJ1-1
d_gene: -

CDR3aa: CASRRGANQPQHF
CDR3nt: TGTGCCAGTCGTCGGGGGGCAAATCAGCCCCAGCATTTT
v_gene: TRBV19
abundance: -
j_gene: TRBJ1-5
d_gene: -

CDR3aa: CASSLAVSGGPTDTQYF
CDR3nt: TGTGCCAGCAGCTTAGCAGTTAGCGGGGGGCCCACAGATACGCAGTATTTT
v_gene: TRBV7-6
abundance: -
j_gene: TRBJ2-3
d_gene: TRBD2

CDR3aa: CASSQWTSGGITDTQYF
CDR3nt: TGTGCCAGCAGCCAATGGACTAGCGGGGGTATCACAGATACGCAGTATTTT
v_gene: TRBV7-6
abundance: -
j_gene: TRBJ2-3
d_gene: TRBD2

CDR3aa: CASSLLELMNTGELFF
CDR3nt: TGTGCCAGCAGCTTATTAGAACTGATGAACACCGGGGAGCTGTTTTTT
v_gene: TRBV7-2
abundance: -
j_gene: TRBJ2-2
d_gene: -

CDR3aa: CASSLRDKSYEQYF
CDR3nt: TGTGCCAGCAGTCTCCGGGACAAGTCCTACGAGCAGTACTTC
v_gene: TRBV27
abundance: once
j_gene: TRBJ2-7
d_gene: -

CDR3aa: CASNTQGQVLSNTF
CDR3nt: TGTGCCAGCAACACTCAGGGACAGGTCCTATCTAACACCTTC
v_gene: TRBV28
abundance: -
j_gene: TRBJ1-2
d_gene: TRBD1

CDR3aa: CASSPGTSGGETQYF
CDR3nt: TGCGCCAGCAGCCCCGGGACTAGCGGGGGAGAGACCCAGTACTTC
v_gene: TRBV5-1
abundance: -
j_gene: TRBJ2-5
d_gene: TRBD2

CDR3aa: CASHREYNSPLHF
CDR3nt: TGTGCCAGTCACCGGGAGTATAATTCACCCCTCCACTTT
v_gene: TRBV2
abundance: -
j_gene: TRBJ1-6
d_gene: -

CDR3aa: CASSRTSGQETQYF
CDR3nt: TGCGCCAGCAGCCGGACTAGCGGCCAAGAGACCCAGTACTTC
v_gene: TRBV4-3
abundance: -
j_gene: TRBJ2-5
d_gene: TRBD2

CDR3aa: CAWSDSMGTEAFF
CDR3nt: TGTGCCTGGAGTGACAGCATGGGCACTGAAGCTTTCTTT
v_gene: TRBV30
abundance: -
j_gene: TRBJ1-1
d_gene: -

CDR3aa: CASSRDRAGGNTIYF
CDR3nt: TGTGCCAGCAGCCGTGACAGGGCAGGTGGAAACACCATATATTTT
v_gene: TRBV7-2
abundance: -
j_gene: TRBJ1-3
d_gene: TRBD1

CDR3aa: CASSQALGGPQNTEAFF
CDR3nt: TGCGCCAGCAGCCAAGCCCTCGGAGGACCGCAGAACACTGAAGCTTTCTTT
v_gene: TRBV4-3
abundance: -
j_gene: TRBJ1-1
d_gene: -

CDR3aa: CASYGLGHTQETQYF
CDR3nt: TGTGCCAGCTATGGACTAGGACACACCCAAGAGACCCAGTACTTC
v_gene: TRBV6-5
abundance: -
j_gene: TRBJ2-5
d_gene: TRBD2

CDR3aa: CSSSPDRGYAEAFF
CDR3nt: TGTTCCAGCAGCCCGGACAGGGGATACGCTGAAGCTTTCTTT
v_gene: TRBV7-9
abundance: -
j_gene: TRBJ1-1
d_gene: TRBD1

CDR3aa: CASSPRQGTNSPLHF
CDR3nt: TGCGCCAGCAGCCCGAGACAGGGCACAAATTCACCCCTCCACTTT
v_gene: TRBV5-1
abundance: -
j_gene: TRBJ1-6
d_gene: TRBD1

CDR3aa: CASSGQGWGDNQPQHF
CDR3nt: TGTGCCAGCAGTGGACAGGGGTGGGGGGACAATCAGCCCCAGCATTTT
v_gene: TRBV25-1
abundance: once
j_gene: TRBJ1-5
d_gene: TRBD1

CDR3aa: CASSEYLGQGDGYTF
CDR3nt: TGTGCCAGCAGCGAGTATTTGGGACAGGGCGATGGCTACACCTTC
v_gene: TRBV11-2
abundance: -
j_gene: TRBJ1-2
d_gene: TRBD1

CDR3aa: CASSLIYGGAGDETQYF
CDR3nt: TGTGCCAGCAGCTTAATATACGGGGGGGCCGGAGATGAGACCCAGTACTTC
v_gene: TRBV7-2
abundance: -
j_gene: TRBJ2-5
d_gene: TRBD2

CDR3aa: CASSGVRVHF
CDR3nt: TGTGCCAGCAGTGGGGTCAGGGTACATTTT
v_gene: TRBV2
abundance: -
j_gene: TRBJ1-5
d_gene: -

CDR3aa: CASSLAAGGRETQYF
CDR3nt: TGCGCCAGCAGCTTGGCTGCGGGGGGGAGAGAGACCCAGTACTTC
v_gene: TRBV5-1
abundance: -
j_gene: TRBJ2-5
d_gene: TRBD2

CDR3aa: CASSPGTATNEKLFF
CDR3nt: TGCGCCAGCAGCCCCGGGACAGCAACTAATGAAAAACTGTTTTTT
v_gene: TRBV4-3
abundance: few
j_gene: TRBJ1-4
d_gene: TRBD1

CDR3aa: CASSSYGTRFSTDTQYF
CDR3nt: TGTGCCAGCAGCTCATACGGGACACGTTTTAGCACAGATACGCAGTATTTT
v_gene: TRBV7-3
abundance: -
j_gene: TRBJ2-3
d_gene: -

CDR3aa: CASSTLLGGTGDGYTF
CDR3nt: TGTGCCAGTAGTACCCTCCTGGGTGGGACAGGGGATGGCTACACCTTC
v_gene: TRBV19
abundance: once
j_gene: TRBJ1-2
d_gene: TRBD1

CDR3aa: CSVEMEDGYTF
CDR3nt: TGCAGCGTTGAAATGGAGGATGGCTACACCTTC
v_gene: TRBV29-1
abundance: -
j_gene: TRBJ1-2
d_gene: -

CDR3aa: CASSPGFGTDYGYTF
CDR3nt: TGTGCCAGCTCACCAGGGTTCGGGACAGACTATGGCTACACCTTC
v_gene: TRBV18
abundance: -
j_gene: TRBJ1-2
d_gene: TRBD1

CDR3aa: CASSQGRAEQFF
CDR3nt: TGTGCCAGCAGCCAAGGTCGCGCTGAGCAGTTCTTC
v_gene: TRBV4-2
abundance: -
j_gene: TRBJ2-1
d_gene: -

CDR3aa: CAWSVDVASGTKRTF
CDR3nt: -
v_gene: TRBV30
abundance: -
j_gene: TRBJ1-2
d_gene: -

CDR3aa: CASSLRVSGGAKNIQYF
CDR3nt: TGCGCCAGCAGCTTGCGAGTTAGCGGGGGGGCGAAAAACATTCAGTACTTC
v_gene: TRBV5-1
abundance: -
j_gene: TRBJ2-4
d_gene: TRBD2

CDR3aa: CASSLAPPGTGETQYF
CDR3nt: TGTGCCAGCAGCTTAGCGCCCCCCGGGACAGGAGAGACCCAGTACTTC
v_gene: TRBV7-2
abundance: -
j_gene: TRBJ2-5
d_gene: TRBD1

CDR3aa: CAIRPDDSYEQYF
CDR3nt: TGTGCCATCAGGCCAGACGACAGTTACGAGCAGTACTTC
v_gene: TRBV10-3
abundance: -
j_gene: TRBJ2-7
d_gene: -

CDR3aa: CASSLIWTSGGNNEQFF
CDR3nt: TGTGCCAGCAGCCTTATCTGGACTAGCGGGGGGAACAATGAGCAGTTCTTC
v_gene: TRBV27
abundance: -
j_gene: TRBJ2-1
d_gene: TRBD2

CDR3aa: CASSDRTGGKNEQFF
CDR3nt: TGTGCCAGCAGCGACAGGACAGGGGGCAAGAATGAGCAGTTCTTC
v_gene: TRBV7-2
abundance: -
j_gene: TRBJ2-1
d_gene: TRBD1

CDR3aa: CASSYPGDTQYF
CDR3nt: TGTGCCAGCAGCTACCCGGGGGATACGCAGTATTTT
v_gene: TRBV5-6
abundance: -
j_gene: TRBJ2-3
d_gene: -

CDR3aa: CASIDRGGVNEKLFF
CDR3nt: TGTGCCAGCATAGACAGAGGGGGCGTTAATGAAAAACTGTTTTTT
v_gene: TRBV6-6
abundance: few
j_gene: TRBJ1-4
d_gene: TRBD1

CDR3aa: CASSAGSVNTEAFF
CDR3nt: TGTGCCAGCAGCGCTGGTAGCGTGAACACTGAAGCTTTCTTT
v_gene: TRBV6-5
abundance: -
j_gene: TRBJ1-1
d_gene: -

CDR3aa: CAWNGGETYEQYF
CDR3nt: TGTGCCTGGAATGGGGGGGAGACCTACGAGCAGTACTTC
v_gene: TRBV30
abundance: -
j_gene: TRBJ2-7
d_gene: TRBD2

CDR3aa: CASSSRVSGGTGELFF
CDR3nt: TGTGCCAGCAGCTCCCGGGTTAGCGGGGGCACCGGGGAGCTGTTTTTT
v_gene: TRBV11-3
abundance: -
j_gene: TRBJ2-2
d_gene: TRBD2

CDR3aa: CAWSGELAGVTDTQYF
CDR3nt: TGTGCCTGGAGTGGAGAGCTAGCGGGGGTGACAGATACGCAGTATTTT
v_gene: TRBV30
abundance: -
j_gene: TRBJ2-3
d_gene: TRBD2

CDR3aa: CASIRVPTGGGETQYF
CDR3nt: TGTGCCAGTATAAGAGTCCCGACAGGGGGCGGAGAGACCCAGTACTTC
v_gene: TRBV2
abundance: -
j_gene: TRBJ2-5
d_gene: TRBD1

CDR3aa: CASIDIGVQPQHF
CDR3nt: TGTGCCAGCATAGACATAGGGGTGCAACCCCAGCATTTT
v_gene: TRBV28
abundance: -
j_gene: TRBJ1-5
d_gene: -

CDR3aa: CASRGWDSSAPNTEAFF
CDR3nt: TGTGCCAGCAGGGGGTGGGACAGTTCCGCTCCGAACACTGAAGCTTTCTTT
v_gene: TRBV2
abundance: -
j_gene: TRBJ1-1
d_gene: TRBD1

CDR3aa: CAWSPGGVTEAFF
CDR3nt: TGTGCCTGGAGCCCCGGGGGAGTCACTGAAGCTTTCTTT
v_gene: TRBV30
abundance: -
j_gene: TRBJ1-1
d_gene: -

CDR3aa: CASSSYRDGDTEAFF
CDR3nt: TGTGCCAGCAGTTCGTACAGGGACGGGGACACTGAAGCTTTCTTT
v_gene: TRBV27
abundance: -
j_gene: TRBJ1-1
d_gene: -

CDR3aa: CASSQVRQGDEKLFF
CDR3nt: TGCGCCAGCAGCCAAGTGAGACAGGGGGATGAAAAACTGTTTTTT
v_gene: TRBV4-1
abundance: -
j_gene: TRBJ1-4
d_gene: TRBD1